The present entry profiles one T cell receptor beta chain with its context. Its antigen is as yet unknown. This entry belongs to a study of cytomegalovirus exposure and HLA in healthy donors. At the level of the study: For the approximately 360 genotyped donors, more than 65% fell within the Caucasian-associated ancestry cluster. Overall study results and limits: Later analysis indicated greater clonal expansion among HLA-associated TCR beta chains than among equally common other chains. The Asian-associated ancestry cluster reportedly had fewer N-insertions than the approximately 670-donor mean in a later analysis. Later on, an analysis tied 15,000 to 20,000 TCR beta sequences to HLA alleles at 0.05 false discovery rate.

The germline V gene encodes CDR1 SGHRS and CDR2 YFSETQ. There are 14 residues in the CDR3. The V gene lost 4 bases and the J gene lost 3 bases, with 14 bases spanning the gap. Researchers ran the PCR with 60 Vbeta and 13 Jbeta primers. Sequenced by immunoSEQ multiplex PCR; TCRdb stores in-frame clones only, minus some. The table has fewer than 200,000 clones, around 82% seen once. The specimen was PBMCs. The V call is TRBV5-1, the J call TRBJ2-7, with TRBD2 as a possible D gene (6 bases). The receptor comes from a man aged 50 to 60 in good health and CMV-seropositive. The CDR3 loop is CASSIFSGGYEQYF. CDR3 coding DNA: TGCGCCAGCAGCATCTTTAGCGGAGGCTACGAGCAGTACTTC.